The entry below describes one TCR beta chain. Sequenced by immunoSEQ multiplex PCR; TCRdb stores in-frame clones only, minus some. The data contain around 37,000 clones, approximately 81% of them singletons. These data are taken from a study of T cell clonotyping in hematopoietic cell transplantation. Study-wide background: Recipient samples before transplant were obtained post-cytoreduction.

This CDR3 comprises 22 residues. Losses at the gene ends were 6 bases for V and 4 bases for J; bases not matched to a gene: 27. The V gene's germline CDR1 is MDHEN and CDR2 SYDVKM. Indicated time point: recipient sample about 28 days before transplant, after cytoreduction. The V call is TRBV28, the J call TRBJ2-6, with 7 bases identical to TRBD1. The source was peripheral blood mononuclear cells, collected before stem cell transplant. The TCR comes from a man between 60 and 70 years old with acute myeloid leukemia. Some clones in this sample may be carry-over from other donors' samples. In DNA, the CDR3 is TGTGCCAGCAGCCCTTGGGCCCATGCCGTGGGACAGTCCGAGGCGGGGGCCAACGTCCTGACTTTC. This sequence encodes CASSPWAHAVGQSEAGANVLTF.